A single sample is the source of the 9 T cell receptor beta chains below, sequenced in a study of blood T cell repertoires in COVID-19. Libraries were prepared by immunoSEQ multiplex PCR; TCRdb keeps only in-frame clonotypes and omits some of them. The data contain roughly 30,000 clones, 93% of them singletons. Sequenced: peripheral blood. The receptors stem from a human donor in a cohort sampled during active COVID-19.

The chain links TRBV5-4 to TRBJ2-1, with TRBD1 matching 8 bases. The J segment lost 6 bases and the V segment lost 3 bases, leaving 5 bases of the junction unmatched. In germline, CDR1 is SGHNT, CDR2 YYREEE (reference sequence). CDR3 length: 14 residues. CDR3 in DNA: TGTGCCAGCAGCTCACAGGGGGAAGCCAATGAGCAGTTCTTC. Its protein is CASSSQGEANEQFF.

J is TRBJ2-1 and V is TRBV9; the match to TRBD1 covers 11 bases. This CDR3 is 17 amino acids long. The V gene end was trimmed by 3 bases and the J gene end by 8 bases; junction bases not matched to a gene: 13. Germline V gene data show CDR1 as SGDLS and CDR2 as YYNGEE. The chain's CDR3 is CASSANRGGQGGDEQFF. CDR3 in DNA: TGTGCCAGCAGCGCTAACCGAGGGGGACAGGGGGGCGATGAGCAGTTCTTC. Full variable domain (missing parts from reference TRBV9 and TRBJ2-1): DSGVTQTPKHLITATGQRVTLRCSPRSGDLSVYWYQQSLDQGLQFLIQYYNGEERAKGNILERFSAQQFPDLHSELNLSSLELGDSALYFCASSANRGGQGGDEQFFGPGTRLTVL.

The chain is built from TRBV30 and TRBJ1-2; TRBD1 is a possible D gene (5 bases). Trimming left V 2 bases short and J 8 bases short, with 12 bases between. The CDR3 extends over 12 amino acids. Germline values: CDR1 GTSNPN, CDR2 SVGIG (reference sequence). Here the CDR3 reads CAWSSGSPGYTF. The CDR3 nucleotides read TGTGCCTGGAGTTCAGGGTCCCCCGGCTACACCTTC.

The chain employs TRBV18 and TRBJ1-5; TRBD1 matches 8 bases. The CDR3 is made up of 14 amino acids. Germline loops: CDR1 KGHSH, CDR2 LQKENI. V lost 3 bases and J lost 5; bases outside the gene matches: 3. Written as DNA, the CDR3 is TGTGCCAGCTCACCGGGACAGGAAGATCAGCCCCAGCATTTT. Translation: CASSPGQEDQPQHF.

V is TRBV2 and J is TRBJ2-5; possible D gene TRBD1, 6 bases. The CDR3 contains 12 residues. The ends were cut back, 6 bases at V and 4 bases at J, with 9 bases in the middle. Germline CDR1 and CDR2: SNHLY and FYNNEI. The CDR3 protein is CASRGQTETQYF. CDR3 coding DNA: TGTGCCAGCAGGGGACAAACAGAGACCCAGTACTTC. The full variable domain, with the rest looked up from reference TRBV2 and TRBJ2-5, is EPEVTQTPSHQVTQMGQEVILRCVPISNHLYFYWYRQILGQKVEFLVSFYNNEISEKSEIFDDQFSVERPDGSNFTLKIRSTKLEDSAMYFCASRGQTETQYFGPGTRLLVL.

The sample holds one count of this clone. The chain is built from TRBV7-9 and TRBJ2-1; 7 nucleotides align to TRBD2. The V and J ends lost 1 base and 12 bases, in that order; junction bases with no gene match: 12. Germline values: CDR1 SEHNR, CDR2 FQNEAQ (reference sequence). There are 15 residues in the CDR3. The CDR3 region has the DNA TGTGCCAGCAGCTTAGTTGGCGGGAGAGAGGAAGGGCAGTTCTTC. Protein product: CASSLVGGREEGQFF.

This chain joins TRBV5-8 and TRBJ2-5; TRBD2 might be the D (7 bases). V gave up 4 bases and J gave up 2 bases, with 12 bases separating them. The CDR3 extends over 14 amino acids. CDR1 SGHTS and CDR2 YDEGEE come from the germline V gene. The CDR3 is CASSPGGPQETQYF. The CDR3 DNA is TGTGCCAGCAGCCCCGGGGGGCCTCAAGAGACCCAGTACTTC.

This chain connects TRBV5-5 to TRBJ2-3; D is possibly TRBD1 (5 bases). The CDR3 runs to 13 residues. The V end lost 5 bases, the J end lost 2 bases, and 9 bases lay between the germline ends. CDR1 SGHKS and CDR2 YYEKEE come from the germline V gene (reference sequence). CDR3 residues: CASRTGLTDTQYF. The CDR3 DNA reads TGTGCCAGCAGAACAGGTCTCACAGATACGCAGTATTTT.

In nucleotides, the CDR3 is TGTGCCAGCAGCTTGGCTAGGACAGGGGGCACTGGAAACACCATATATTTT. This gives the protein CASSLARTGGTGNTIYF. This chain connects TRBV5-8 to TRBJ1-3; 11 bases fit TRBD1. V lost 0 bases to trimming and J lost 2 bases; unmatched junction nucleotides: 4. The CDR3 is 17 amino acids. Germline V gene sequence: CDR1 SGHTS, CDR2 YDEGEE.